Listed below are T cell receptor beta chains from one sample, sequenced in a study of regulatory T cells in long-lasting Graves disease. TCRdb ran MiXCR on the multiplex PCR reads and lists one entry per CDR3 protein. This sample has about 210,000 distinct CDR3 sequences, with roughly 20% found just once. The sample was also reused in another study, on T cells in Graves' hyperthyroidism and ophthalmopathy.

The source was peripheral blood mononuclear cells (PBMCs), collected at new diagnosis, from a patient treated with antithyroid drugs. The receptor set was obtained from a woman in her 30s with Graves disease. Each CDR3 is given without its conserved first and last residue.

>12|TRBJ2-1|TRBV6-1
ASRQGATWNEQF
>13|TRBJ1-2|TRBV2
ASSPGRMWNYGYT
>10|TRBJ1-1|TRBV25-1
ASSHMNTEAF
>14|TRBJ1-3|TRBV5-1
ASSLEDRPSGNTIY
>12|TRBJ2-4|TRBV18
ASSPSVAKNIQY
>13|TRBJ2-2|TRBV5-1
ASRGTSGNTGELF
>10|TRBJ1-1|TRBV28
ASSPRQTEAF
>12|TRBJ1-1|TRBV7-9
ASSNGHSNTEAF
>14|TRBJ2-3|TRBV6-5
ASSYGGSYPPDTQY
>15|TRBJ2-1|TRBV27
ASSLAGQGRVYNEQF
>13|TRBJ2-7|TRBV20-1
SARVGDRSGYEQY
>12|TRBJ1-2|TRBV28
ASILDRGPYGYT
>13|TRBJ1-5|TRBV15
ATSSPGGLNQPQH
>10|TRBJ1-2|TRBV18
ASSPSQFGYT
>12|TRBJ1-1|TRBV4-1
ASSQGGRHTEAF
>13|TRBJ2-7|TRBV19
ASTAGPRSSYEQY
>12|TRBJ1-2|TRBV11-2
ASSLNGGLYGYT
>14|TRBJ2-2|TRBV12-3/TRBV12-4
ASSSQGGLIAGELF
>15|TRBJ1-4|TRBV19
ATSKITGRGTQEKLF
>11|TRBJ2-5|TRBV30
AWSGGGQETQY
>13|TRBJ2-3|TRBV10-3
AISDGPGGTDTQY
>17|TRBJ2-4|TRBV7-3
ASSPKRPTGRLAKNIQY
>16|TRBJ2-7|TRBV7-8
ASSLDRGSGRWLGEQY
>13|TRBJ1-4|TRBV25-1
GGQGAPLSNEKLF
>12|NA|TRBV7-8
ASRPRQGPHEQY
>14|TRBJ1-3|TRBV11-2
ASSFHRGLVGNTIY
>13|TRBJ1-4|TRBV30
AWSVRGKSSEKLF
>16|TRBJ2-2|TRBV7-8
ASSRYRTGRLDTGELF
>12|TRBJ1-1|TRBV27
ASSYEGVNTEAF
>12|TRBJ2-1|TRBV20-1
SAKTSGNYNEQF
>15|TRBJ2-3|TRBV27
ASTRIPRQASTDTQY
>10|TRBJ1-1|TRBV20-1
SARKGNTEAF
>16|TRBJ2-1|TRBV19
ASSKGLAGRGSYNEQF
>11|TRBJ1-5|TRBV19
ASAGGANQPQH
>13|TRBJ1-2|TRBV18
ASSPGQGSSYGYT
>12|TRBJ1-4|TRBV9
ASSARGRREKLF
>13|TRBJ1-6|TRBV5-1
ASSGRQGRVSPLH
>10|TRBJ2-7|TRBV28
ASSLLHDGQY
>14|TRBJ1-3|TRBV7-9
ASSGTGIGPGNTIY